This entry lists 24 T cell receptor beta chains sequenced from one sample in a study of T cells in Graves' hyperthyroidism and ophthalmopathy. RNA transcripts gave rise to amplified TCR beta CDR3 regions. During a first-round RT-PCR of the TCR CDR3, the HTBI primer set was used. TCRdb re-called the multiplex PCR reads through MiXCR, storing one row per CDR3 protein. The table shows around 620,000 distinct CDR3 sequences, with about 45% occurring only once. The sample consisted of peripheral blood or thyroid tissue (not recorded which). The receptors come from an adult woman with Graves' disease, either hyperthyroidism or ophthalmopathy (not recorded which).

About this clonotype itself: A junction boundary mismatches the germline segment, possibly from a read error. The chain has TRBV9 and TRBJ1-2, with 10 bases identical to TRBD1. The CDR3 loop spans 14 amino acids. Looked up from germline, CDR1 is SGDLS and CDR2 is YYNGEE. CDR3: CASKEGTGAYGYTF. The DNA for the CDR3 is TGCGCCAGCAAGGAGGGGACAGGGGCCTATGGCTACACCTTC. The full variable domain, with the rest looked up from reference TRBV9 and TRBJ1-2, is DSGVTQTPKHLITATGQRVTLRCSPRSGDLSVYWYQQSLDQGLQFLIQYYNGEERAKGNILERFSAQQFPDLHSELNLSSLELGDSALYFCASKEGTGAYGYTFGSGTRLTVV.

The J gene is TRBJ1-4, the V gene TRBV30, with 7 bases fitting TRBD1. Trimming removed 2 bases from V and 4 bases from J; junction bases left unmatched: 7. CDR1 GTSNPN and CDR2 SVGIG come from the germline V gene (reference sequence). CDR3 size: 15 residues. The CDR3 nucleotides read TGTGCCTGGAGTTCACACCGGGACAGTAATGAAAAACTGTTTTTT. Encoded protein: CAWSSHRDSNEKLFF.

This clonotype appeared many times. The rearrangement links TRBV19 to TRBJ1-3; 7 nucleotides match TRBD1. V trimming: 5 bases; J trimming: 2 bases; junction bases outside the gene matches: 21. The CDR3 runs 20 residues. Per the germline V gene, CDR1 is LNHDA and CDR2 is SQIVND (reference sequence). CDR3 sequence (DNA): TGTGCCAGTAGTCTTACTACTATAATCGACAGGGAATTAGCTGGAAACACCATATATTTT. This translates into CASSLTTIIDRELAGNTIYF.

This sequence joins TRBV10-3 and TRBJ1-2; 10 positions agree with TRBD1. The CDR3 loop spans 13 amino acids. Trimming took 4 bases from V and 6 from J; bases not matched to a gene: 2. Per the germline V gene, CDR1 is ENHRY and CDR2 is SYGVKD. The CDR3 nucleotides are TGTGCCATCAGTGGGGGACAGGGGAATGGCTACACCTTC. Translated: CAISGGQGNGYTF.

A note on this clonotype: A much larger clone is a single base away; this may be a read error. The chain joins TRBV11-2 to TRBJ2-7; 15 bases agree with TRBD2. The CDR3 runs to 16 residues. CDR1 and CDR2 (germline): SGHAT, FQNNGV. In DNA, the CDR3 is TGTGCCAGCAGCTCCCCGGGACTAGCGGGAGGCTACGAGCGGTACTTC. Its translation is CASSSPGLAGGYERYF.

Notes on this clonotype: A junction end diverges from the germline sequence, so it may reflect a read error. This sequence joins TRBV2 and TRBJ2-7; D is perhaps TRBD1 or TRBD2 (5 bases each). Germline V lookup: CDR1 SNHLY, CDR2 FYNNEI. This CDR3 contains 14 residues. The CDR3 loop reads CASRDGTGIYEQYF. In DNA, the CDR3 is TGTGCCAGCCGTGATGGGACGGGTATCTACGAGCAGTACTTC.

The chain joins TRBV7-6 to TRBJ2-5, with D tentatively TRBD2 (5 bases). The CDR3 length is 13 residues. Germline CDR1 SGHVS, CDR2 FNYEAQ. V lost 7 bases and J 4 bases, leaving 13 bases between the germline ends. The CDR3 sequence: CASNPGLGETQYF. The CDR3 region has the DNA TGTGCCAGCAACCCGGGATTGGGAGAGACCCAGTACTTC.

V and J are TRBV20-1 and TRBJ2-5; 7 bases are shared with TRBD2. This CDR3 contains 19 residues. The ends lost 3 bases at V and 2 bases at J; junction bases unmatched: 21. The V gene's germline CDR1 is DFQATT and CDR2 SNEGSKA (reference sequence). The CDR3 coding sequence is TGCAGTGCTAGGGTCCTAGCGGAAGACACCGGGGAGCTTCAAGAGACCCAGTACTTC. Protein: CSARVLAEDTGELQETQYF.

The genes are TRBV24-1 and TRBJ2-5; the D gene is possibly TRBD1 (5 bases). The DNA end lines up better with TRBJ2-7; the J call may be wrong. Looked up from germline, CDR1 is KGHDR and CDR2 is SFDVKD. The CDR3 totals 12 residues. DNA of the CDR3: TGTGCCACCGAGGACATAAACAACGAGCAGTACTTC. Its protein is CATEDINNEQYF.

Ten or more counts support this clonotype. Here the CDR3 DNA reads TGTGCCAGCAGCCTAAACCAGCGTTCACCCCTCCACTTT. Amino acids: CASSLNQRSPLHF. V and J are TRBV7-3 and TRBJ1-6; D gene uncertain. Germline assignment: CDR1 SGHTA and CDR2 FQGTGA. V was pared by 5 bases and J by 9 bases, with 11 bases between. The length of the CDR3 is 13 residues.

CDR3: CASSEPRGEGNSPLHF. The CDR3 coding sequence is TGTGCCAGCAGTGAACCCAGGGGCGAAGGAAATTCACCCCTCCACTTT. This rearrangement joins TRBV25-1 to TRBJ1-6, with a weak D call TRBD1 (6 bases). The CDR3 totals 16 residues. Trimming removed 2 bases from V and 7 bases from J, with 15 bases in between. Germline CDR1 MGHDK, CDR2 SYGVNS.

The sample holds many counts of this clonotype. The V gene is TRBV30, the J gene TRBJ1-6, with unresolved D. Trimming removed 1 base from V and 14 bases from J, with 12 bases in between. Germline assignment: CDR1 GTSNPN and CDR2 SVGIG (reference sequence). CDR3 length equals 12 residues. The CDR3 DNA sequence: TGTGCCTGGAGTGCCGGACTTTTGGCCCTCCACTTT. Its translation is CAWSAGLLALHF.

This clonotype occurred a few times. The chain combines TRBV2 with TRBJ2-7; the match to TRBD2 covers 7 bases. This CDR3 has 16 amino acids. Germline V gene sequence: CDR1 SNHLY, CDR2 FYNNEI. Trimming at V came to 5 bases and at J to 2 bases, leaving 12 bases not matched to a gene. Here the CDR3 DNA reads TGTGCCAGCAGTTTATCGGGAGGACTGGGCGCCTACGAGCAGTACTTC. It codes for CASSLSGGLGAYEQYF.

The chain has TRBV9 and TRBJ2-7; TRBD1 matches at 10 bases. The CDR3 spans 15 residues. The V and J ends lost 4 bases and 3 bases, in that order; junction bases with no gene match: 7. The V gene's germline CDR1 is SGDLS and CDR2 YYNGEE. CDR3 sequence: CASSSRTGGIYEQYF. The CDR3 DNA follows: TGTGCCAGCAGCTCACGGACAGGGGGTATCTACGAGCAGTACTTC.

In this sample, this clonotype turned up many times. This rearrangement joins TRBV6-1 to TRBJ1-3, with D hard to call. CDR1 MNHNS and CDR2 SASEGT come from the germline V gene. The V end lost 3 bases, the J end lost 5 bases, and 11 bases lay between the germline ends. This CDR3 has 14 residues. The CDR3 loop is CASSESWQRNTIYF. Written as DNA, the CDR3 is TGTGCCAGCAGTGAGAGTTGGCAGAGAAACACCATATATTTT.

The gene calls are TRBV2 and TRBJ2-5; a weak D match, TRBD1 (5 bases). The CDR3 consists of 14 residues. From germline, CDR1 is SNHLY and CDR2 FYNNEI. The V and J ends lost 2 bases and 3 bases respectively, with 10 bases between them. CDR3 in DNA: TGTGCCAGCAGTGAATACCCAGGGAAAGAGACCCAGTACTTC. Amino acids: CASSEYPGKETQYF.

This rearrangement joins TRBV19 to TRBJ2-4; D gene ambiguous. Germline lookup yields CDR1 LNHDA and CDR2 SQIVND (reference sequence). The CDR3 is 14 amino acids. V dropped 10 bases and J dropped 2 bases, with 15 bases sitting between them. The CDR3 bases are TGTGCCACTACGACGACAATCCCCAAAAACATTCAGTACTTC. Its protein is CATTTTIPKNIQYF.

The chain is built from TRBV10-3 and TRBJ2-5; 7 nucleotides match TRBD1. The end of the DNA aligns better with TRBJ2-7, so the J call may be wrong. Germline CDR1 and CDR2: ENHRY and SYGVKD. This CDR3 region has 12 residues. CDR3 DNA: TGTGCCATCTGGGACAGCAACTACGAGCAGTACTTC. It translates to CAIWDSNYEQYF.

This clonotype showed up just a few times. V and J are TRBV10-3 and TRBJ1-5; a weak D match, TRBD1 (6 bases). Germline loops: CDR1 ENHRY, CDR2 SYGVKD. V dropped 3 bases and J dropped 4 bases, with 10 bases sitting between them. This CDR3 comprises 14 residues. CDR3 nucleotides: TGTGCCATCAGTGAAGACAGGAGGAATCAGCCCCAGCATTTT. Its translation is CAISEDRRNQPQHF.

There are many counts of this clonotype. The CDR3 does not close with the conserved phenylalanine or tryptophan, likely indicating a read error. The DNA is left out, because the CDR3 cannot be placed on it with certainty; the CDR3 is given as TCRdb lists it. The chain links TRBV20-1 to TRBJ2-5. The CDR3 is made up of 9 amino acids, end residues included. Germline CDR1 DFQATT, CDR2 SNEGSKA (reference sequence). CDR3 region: CSARVPPVA.

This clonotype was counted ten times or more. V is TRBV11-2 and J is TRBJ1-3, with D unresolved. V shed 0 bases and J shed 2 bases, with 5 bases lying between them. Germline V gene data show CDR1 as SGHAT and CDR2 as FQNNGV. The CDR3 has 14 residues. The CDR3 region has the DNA TGTGCCAGCAGCTTAGATCCAGCTGGAAACACCATATATTTT. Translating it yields CASSLDPAGNTIYF. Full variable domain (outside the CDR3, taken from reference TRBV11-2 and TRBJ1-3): EAGVAQSPRYKIIEKRQSVAFWCNPISGHATLYWYQQILGQGPKLLIQFQNNGVVDDSQLPKDRFSAERLKGVDSTLKIQPAKLEDSAVYLCASSLDPAGNTIYFGEGSWLTVV.

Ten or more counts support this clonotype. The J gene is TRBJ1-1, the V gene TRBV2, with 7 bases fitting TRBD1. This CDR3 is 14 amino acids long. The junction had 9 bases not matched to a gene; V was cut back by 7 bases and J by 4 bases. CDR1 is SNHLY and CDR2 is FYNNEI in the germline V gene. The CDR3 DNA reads TGTGCCAGCATTTCGACAGGGCATGGCACTGAAGCTTTCTTT. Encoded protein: CASISTGHGTEAFF.

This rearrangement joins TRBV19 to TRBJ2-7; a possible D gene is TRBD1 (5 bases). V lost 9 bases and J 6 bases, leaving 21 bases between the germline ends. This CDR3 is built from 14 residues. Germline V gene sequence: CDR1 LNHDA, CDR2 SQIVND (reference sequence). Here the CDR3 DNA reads TGTGCCAGCAGTTTATCACGCAGGGCTGGCGAGCAGTACTTC. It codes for CASSLSRRAGEQYF.

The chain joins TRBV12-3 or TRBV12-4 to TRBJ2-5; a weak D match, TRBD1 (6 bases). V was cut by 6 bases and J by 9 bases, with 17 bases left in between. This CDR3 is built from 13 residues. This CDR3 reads CASSFRDGQPQYF. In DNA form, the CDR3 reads TGTGCCAGCAGCTTCAGGGATGGACAGCCCCAGTACTTC.